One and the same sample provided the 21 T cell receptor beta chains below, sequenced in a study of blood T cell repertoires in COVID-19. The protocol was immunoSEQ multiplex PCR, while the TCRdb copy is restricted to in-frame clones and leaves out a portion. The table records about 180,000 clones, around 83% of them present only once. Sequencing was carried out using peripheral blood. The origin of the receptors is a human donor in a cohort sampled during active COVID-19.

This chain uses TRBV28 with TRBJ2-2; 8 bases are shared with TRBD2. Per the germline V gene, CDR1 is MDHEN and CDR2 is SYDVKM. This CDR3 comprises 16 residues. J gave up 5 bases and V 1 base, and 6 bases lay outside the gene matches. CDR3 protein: CASSLYGRAGTGELFF. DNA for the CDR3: TGTGCCAGCAGTTTATACGGGAGGGCCGGAACCGGGGAGCTGTTTTTT.

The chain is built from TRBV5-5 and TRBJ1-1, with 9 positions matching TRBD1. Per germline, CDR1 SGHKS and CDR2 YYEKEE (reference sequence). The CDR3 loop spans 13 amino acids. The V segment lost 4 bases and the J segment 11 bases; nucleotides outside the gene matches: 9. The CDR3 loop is CASSPQGALGAFF. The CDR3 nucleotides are TGTGCCAGCAGCCCACAGGGGGCGCTTGGGGCTTTCTTT.

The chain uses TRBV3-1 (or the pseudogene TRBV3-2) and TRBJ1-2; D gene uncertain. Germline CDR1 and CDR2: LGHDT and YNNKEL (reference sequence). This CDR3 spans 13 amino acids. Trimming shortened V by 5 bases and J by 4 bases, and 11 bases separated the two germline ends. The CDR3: CASSFRRGYGYTF. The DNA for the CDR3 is TGTGCCAGCAGCTTCCGCCGGGGCTATGGCTACACCTTC.

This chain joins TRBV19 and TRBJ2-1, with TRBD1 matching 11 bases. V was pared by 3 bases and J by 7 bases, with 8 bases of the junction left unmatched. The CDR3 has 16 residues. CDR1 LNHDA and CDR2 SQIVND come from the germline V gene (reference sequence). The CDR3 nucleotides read TGTGCCAGTAGTATCCTAACCGGACAGGGGGCAAATGAGCAGTTCTTC. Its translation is CASSILTGQGANEQFF.

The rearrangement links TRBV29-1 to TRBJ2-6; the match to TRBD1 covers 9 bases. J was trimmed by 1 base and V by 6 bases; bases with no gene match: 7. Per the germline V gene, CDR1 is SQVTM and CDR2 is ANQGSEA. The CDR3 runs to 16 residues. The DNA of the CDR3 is TGCAGCGTGGTACAGGGGGCTGGGTCTGGGGCCAACGTCCTGACTTTC. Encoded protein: CSVVQGAGSGANVLTF.

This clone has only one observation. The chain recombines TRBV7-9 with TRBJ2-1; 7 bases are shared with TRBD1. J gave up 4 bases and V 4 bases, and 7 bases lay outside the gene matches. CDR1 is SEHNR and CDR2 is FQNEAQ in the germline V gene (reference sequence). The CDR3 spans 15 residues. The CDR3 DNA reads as TGTGCCAGCAGCTCGGGACAGCGTGAGTACAATGAGCAGTTCTTC. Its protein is CASSSGQREYNEQFF.

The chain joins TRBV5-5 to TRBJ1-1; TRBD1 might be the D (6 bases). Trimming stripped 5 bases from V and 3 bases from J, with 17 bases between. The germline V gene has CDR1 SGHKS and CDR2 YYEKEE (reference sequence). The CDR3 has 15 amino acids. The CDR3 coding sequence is TGTGCCAGCAGACGCACTGGAGGACAGCACACTGAAGCTTTCTTT. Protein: CASRRTGGQHTEAFF. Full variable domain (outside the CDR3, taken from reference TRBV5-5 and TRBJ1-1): DAGVTQSPTHLIKTRGQQVTLRCSPISGHKSVSWYQQVLGQGPQFIFQYYEKEERGRGNFPDRFSARQFPNYSSELNVNALLLGDSALYLCASRRTGGQHTEAFFGQGTRLTVV.

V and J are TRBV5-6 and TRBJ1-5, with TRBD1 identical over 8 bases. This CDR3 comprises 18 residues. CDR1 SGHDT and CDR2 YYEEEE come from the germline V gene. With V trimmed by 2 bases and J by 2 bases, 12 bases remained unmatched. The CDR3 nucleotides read TGTGCCAGCAGCTTTCGGAGGCAGGGGGCGCAGGGCAATCAGCCCCAGCATTTT. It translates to CASSFRRQGAQGNQPQHF. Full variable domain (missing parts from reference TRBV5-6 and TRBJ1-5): DAGVTQSPTHLIKTRGQQVTLRCSPKSGHDTVSWYQQALGQGPQFIFQYYEEEERQRGNFPDRFSGHQFPNYSSELNVNALLLGDSALYLCASSFRRQGAQGNQPQHFGDGTRLSIL.

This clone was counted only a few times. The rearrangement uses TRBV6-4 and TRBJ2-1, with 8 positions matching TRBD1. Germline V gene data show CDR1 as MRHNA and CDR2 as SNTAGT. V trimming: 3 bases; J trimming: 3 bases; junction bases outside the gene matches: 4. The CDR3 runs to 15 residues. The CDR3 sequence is CASSEGTGDYNEQFF. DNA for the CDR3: TGTGCCAGCAGTGAGGGGACAGGTGACTACAATGAGCAGTTCTTC.

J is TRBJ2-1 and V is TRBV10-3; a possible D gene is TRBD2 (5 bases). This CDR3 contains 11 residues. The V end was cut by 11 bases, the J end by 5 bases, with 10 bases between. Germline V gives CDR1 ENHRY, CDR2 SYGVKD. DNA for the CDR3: TGTGCCGCGGAGGACCACAATGAGCAGTTCTTC. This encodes CAAEDHNEQFF.

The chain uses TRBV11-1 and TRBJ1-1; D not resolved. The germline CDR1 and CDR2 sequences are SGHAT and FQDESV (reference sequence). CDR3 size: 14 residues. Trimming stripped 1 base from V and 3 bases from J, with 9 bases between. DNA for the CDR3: TGTGCCAGCAGCTTAGATAGAATTGACACTGAAGCTTTCTTT. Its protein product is CASSLDRIDTEAFF.

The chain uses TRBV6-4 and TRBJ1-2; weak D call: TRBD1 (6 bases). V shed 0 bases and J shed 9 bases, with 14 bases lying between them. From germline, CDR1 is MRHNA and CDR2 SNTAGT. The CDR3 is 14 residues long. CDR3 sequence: CASSDSSGGWRYTF. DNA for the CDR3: TGTGCCAGCAGTGACTCGAGCGGGGGCTGGCGCTACACCTTC.

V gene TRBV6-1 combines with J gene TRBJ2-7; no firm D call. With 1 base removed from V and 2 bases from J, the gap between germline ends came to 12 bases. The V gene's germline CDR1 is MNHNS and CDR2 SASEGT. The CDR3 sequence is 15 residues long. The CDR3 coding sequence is TGTGCCAGCAGTGAAGGGTTAGCAGCAACCTACGAGCAGTACTTC. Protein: CASSEGLAATYEQYF.

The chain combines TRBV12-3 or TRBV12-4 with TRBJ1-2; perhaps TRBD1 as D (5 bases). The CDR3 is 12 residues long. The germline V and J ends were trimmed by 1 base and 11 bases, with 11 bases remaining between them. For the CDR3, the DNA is TGTGCCAGCAGTTTAGGGGGGACTCCTTACACCTTC. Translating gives CASSLGGTPYTF.

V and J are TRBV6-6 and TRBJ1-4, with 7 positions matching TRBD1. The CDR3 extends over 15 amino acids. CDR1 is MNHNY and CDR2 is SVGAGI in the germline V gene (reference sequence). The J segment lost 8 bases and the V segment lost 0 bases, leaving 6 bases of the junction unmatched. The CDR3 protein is CASSYSNARGEKLFF. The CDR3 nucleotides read TGTGCCAGCAGTTACTCGAATGCCAGGGGGGAAAAACTGTTTTTT.

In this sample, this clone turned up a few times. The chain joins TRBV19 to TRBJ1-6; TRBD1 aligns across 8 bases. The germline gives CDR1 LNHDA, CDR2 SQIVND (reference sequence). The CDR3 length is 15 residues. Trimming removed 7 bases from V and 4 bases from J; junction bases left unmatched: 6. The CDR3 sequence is CASTRTGSYNSPLHF. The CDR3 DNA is TGTGCCAGTACCCGGACAGGGTCTTATAATTCACCCCTCCACTTT.

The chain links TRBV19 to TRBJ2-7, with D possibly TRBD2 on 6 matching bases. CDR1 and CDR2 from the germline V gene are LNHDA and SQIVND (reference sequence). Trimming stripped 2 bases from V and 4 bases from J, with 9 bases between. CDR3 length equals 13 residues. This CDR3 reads CASSITGDYEQYF. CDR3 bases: TGTGCCAGTAGTATAACGGGGGATTACGAGCAGTACTTC. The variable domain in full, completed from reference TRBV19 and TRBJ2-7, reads DGGITQSPKYLFRKEGQNVTLSCEQNLNHDAMYWYRQDPGQGLRLIYYSQIVNDFQKGDIAEGYSVSREKKESFPLTVTSAQKNPTAFYLCASSITGDYEQYFGPGTRLTVT.

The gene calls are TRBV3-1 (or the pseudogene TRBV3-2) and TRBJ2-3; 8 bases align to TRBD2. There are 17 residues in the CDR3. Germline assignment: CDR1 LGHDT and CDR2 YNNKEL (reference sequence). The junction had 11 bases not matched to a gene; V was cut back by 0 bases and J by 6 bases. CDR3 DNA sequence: TGTGCCAGCAGCCAAGATGGGGCGGGAGGTCTCGCTGATACGCAGTATTTT. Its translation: CASSQDGAGGLADTQYF.

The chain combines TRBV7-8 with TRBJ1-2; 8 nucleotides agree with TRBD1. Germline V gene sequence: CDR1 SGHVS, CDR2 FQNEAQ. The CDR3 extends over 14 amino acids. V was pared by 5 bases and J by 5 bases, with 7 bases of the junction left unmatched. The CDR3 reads CASSPGQGRYGYTF. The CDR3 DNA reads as TGTGCCAGCAGCCCTGGACAGGGACGGTATGGCTACACCTTC.

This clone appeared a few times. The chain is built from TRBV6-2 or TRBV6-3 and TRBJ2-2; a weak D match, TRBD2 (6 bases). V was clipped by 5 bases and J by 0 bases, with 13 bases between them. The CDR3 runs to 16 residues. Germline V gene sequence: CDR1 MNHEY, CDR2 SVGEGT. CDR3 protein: CASSPRRGANTGELFF. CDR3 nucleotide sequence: TGTGCCAGCAGTCCCCGGAGGGGTGCGAACACCGGGGAGCTGTTTTTT.

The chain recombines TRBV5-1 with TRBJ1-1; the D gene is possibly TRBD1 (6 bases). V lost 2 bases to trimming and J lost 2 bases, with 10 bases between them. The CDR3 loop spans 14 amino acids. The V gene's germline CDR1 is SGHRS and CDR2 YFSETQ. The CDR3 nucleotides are TGCGCCAGCAGCTTCGGGACACTAAACACTGAAGCTTTCTTT. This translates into CASSFGTLNTEAFF. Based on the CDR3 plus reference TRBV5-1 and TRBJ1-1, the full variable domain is KAGVTQTPRYLIKTRGQQVTLSCSPISGHRSVSWYQQTPGQGLQFLFEYFSETQRNKGNFPGRFSGRQFSNSRSEMNVSTLELGDSALYLCASSFGTLNTEAFFGQGTRLTVV.